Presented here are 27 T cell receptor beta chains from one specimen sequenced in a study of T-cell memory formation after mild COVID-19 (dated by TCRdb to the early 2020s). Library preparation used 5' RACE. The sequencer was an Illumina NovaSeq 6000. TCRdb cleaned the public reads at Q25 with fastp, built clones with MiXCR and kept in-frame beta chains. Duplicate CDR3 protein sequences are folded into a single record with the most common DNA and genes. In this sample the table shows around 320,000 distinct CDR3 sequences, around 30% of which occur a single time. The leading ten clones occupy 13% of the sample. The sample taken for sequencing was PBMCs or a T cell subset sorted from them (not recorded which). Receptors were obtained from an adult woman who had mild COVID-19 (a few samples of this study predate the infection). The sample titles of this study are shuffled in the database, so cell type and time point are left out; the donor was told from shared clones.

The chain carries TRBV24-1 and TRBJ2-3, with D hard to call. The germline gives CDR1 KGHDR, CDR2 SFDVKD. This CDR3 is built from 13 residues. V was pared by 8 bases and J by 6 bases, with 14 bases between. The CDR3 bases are TGTGCCACCAACAGTGCTTGGTCGGATACGCAGTATTTT. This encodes CATNSAWSDTQYF.

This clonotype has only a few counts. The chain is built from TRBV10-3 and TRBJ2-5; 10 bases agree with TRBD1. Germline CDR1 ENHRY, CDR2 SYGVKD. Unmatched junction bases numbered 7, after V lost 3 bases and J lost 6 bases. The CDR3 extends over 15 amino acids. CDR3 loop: CAISDGPGQGKTQYF. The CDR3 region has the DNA TGTGCCATCAGTGACGGACCGGGACAGGGGAAGACCCAGTACTTC.

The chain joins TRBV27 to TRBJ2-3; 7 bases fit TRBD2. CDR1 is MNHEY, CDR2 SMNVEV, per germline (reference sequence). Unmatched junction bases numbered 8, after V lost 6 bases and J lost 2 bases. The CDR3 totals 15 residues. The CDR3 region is CASSQIGDYTDTQYF. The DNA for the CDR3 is TGTGCCAGCAGCCAGATCGGGGACTACACAGATACGCAGTATTTT.

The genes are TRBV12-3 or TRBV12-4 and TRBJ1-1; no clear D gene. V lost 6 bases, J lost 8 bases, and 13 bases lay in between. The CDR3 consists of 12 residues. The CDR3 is CASSLLYYEAFF. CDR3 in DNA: TGTGCCAGCAGCCTCCTTTATTACGAAGCTTTCTTT.

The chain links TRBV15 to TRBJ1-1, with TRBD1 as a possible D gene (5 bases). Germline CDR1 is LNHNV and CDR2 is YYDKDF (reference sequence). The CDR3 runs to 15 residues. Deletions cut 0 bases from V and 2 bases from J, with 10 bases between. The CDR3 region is CATSRDSDSNTEAFF. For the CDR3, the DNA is TGTGCCACCAGCAGAGATAGTGACAGTAACACTGAAGCTTTCTTT.

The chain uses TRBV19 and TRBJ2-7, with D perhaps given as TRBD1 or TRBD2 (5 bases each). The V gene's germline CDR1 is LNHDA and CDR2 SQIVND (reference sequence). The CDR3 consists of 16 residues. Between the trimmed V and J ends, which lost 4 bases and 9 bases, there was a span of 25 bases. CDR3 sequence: CASSTTPETAMSGQYF. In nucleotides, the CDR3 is TGTGCCAGTAGTACAACGCCGGAGACAGCCATGAGCGGGCAGTACTTC.

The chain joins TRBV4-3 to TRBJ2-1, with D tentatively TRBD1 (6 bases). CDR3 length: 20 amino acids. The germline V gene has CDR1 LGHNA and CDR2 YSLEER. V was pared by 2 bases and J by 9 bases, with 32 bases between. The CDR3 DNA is TGCGCCAGCAGCCAACCGAGGGGGACCCTAAATTTTGGGATTCCCGGTGAGCAGTTCTTC. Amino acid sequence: CASSQPRGTLNFGIPGEQFF.

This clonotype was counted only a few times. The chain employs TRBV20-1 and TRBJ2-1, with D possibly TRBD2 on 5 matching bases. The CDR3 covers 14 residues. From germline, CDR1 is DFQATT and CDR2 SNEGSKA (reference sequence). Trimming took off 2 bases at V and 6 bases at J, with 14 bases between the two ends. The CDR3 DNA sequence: TGCAGTGCTAGACCCCCGGGGTTAGGCAATGAGCAGTTCTTC. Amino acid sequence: CSARPPGLGNEQFF.

CDR3 nucleotide sequence: TGCAGTGCTAGACATATCTACAGGGACTCCTACGAGCAGTACTTC. It encodes CSARHIYRDSYEQYF. The chain recombines TRBV20-1 with TRBJ2-7; possibly TRBD1 for D (6 bases). V gave up 2 bases and J gave up 0 bases, with 14 bases separating them. Germline V CDR1 and CDR2: DFQATT, SNEGSKA (reference sequence). This CDR3 is built from 15 residues.

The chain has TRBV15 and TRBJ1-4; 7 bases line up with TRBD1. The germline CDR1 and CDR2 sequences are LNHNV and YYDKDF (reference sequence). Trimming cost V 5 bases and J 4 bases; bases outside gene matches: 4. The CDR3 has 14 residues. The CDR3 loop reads CATSRDRVNEKLFF. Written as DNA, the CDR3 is TGTGCCACCAGCCGCGACAGGGTTAATGAAAAACTGTTTTTT.

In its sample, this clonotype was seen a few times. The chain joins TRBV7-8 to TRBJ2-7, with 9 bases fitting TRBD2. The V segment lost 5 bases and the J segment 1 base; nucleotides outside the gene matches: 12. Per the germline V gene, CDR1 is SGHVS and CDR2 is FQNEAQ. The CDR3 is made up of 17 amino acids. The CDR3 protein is CASSLGSGGLASYEQYF. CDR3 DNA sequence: TGTGCCAGCAGCCTCGGGTCTGGAGGACTAGCGTCCTACGAGCAGTACTTC.

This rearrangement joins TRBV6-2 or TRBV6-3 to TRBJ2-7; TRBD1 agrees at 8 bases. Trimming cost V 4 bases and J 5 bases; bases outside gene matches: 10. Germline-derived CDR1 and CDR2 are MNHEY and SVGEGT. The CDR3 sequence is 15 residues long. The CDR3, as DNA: TGTGCCAGCAGTTCTGGACAGGGTGTCCTCCACGAGCAGTACTTC. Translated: CASSSGQGVLHEQYF.

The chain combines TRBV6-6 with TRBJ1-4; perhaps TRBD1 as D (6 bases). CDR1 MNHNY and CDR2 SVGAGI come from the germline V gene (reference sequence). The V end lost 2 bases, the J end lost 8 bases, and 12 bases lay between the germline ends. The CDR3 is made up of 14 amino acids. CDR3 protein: CASSYVRGEEKLFF. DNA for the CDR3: TGTGCCAGCAGTTACGTCAGGGGTGAGGAAAAACTGTTTTTT.

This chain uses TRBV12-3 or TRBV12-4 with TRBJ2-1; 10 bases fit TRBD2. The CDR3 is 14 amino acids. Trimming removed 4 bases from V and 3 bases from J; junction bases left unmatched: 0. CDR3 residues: CASSSSGGYNEQFF. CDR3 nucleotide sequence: TGTGCCAGCAGTTCTAGCGGGGGCTACAATGAGCAGTTCTTC.

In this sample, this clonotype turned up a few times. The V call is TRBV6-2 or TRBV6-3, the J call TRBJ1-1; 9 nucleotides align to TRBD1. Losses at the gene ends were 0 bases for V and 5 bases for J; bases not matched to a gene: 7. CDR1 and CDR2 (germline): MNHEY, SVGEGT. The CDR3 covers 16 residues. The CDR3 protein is CASSYSLGQGYTEAFF. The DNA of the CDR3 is TGTGCCAGCAGTTACTCTCTGGGACAGGGTTATACTGAAGCTTTCTTT.

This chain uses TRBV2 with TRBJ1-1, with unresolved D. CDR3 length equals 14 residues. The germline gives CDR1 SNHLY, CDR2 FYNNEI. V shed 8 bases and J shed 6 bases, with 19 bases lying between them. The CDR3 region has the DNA TGTGCCAGCCTTTCGGACGTCCGGGCCCCTGAAGCTTTCTTT. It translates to CASLSDVRAPEAFF.

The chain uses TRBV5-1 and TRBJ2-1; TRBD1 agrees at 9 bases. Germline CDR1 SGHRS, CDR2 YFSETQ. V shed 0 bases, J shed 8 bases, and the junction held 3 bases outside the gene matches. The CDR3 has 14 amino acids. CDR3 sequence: CASSLGQGEYEQFF. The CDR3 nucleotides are TGCGCCAGCAGCTTGGGACAGGGGGAATATGAGCAGTTCTTC. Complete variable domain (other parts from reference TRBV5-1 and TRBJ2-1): KAGVTQTPRYLIKTRGQQVTLSCSPISGHRSVSWYQQTPGQGLQFLFEYFSETQRNKGNFPGRFSGRQFSNSRSEMNVSTLELGDSALYLCASSLGQGEYEQFFGPGTRLTVL.

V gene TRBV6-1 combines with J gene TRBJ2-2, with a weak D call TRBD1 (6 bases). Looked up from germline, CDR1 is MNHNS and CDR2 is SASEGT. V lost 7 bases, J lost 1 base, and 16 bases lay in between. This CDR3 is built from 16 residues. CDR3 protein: CASIHDDRLNTGELFF. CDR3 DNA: TGTGCCAGCATTCACGACGACAGGCTGAACACCGGGGAGCTGTTTTTT.

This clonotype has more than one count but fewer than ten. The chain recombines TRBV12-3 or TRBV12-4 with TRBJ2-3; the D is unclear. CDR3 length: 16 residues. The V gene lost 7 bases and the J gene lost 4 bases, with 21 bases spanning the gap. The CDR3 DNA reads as TGTGCCAGCACCCCCAGCACGTGGCTTCCCCCAGATACGCAGTATTTT. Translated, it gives CASTPSTWLPPDTQYF.

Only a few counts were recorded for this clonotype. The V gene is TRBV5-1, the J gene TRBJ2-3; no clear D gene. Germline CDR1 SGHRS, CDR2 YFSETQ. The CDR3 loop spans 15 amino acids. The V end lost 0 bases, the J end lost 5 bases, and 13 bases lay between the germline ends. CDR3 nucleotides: TGCGCCAGCAGCTTGGCCCAGACGACGAAAGATACGCAGTATTTT. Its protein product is CASSLAQTTKDTQYF.

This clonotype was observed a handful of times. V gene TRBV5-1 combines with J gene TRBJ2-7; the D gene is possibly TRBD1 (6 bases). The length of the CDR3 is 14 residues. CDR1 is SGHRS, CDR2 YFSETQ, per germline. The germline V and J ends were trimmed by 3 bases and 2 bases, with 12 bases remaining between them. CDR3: CASSSGERTYEQYF. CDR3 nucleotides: TGCGCCAGCAGCTCAGGGGAAAGAACCTACGAGCAGTACTTC. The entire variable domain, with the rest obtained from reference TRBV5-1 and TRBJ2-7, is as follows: KAGVTQTPRYLIKTRGQQVTLSCSPISGHRSVSWYQQTPGQGLQFLFEYFSETQRNKGNFPGRFSGRQFSNSRSEMNVSTLELGDSALYLCASSSGERTYEQYFGPGTRLTVT.

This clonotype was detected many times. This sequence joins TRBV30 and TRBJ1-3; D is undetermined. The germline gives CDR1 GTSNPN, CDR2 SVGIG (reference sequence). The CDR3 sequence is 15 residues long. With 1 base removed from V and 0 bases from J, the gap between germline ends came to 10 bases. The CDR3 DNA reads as TGTGCCTGGAGTGATGCAGGCAACTCTGGAAACACCATATATTTT. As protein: CAWSDAGNSGNTIYF. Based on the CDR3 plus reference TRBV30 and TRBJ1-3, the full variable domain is SQTIHQWPATLVQPVGSPLSLECTVEGTSNPNLYWYRQAAGRGLQLLFYSVGIGQISSEVPQNLSASRPQDRQFILSSKKLLLSDSGFYLCAWSDAGNSGNTIYFGEGSWLTVV.

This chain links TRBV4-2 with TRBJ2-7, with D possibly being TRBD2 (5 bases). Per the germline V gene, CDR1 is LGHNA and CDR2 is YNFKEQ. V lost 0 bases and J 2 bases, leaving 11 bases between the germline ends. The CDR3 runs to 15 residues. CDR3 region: CASSQEAGNAYEQYF. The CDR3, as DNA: TGTGCCAGCAGCCAAGAAGCCGGGAATGCCTACGAGCAGTACTTC.

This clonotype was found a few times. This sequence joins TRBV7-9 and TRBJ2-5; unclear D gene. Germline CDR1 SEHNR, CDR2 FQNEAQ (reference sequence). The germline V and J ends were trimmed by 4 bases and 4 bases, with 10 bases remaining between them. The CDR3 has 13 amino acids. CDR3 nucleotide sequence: TGTGCCAGCAGCTCAATGTTGCGAGAGACCCAGTACTTC. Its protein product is CASSSMLRETQYF.

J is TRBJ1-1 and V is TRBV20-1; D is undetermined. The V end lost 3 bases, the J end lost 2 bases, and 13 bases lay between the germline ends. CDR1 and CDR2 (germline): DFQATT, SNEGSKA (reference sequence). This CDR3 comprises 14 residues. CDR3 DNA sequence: TGCAGTGCTAGTGGACCGAGGGTTAACACTGAAGCTTTCTTT. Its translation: CSASGPRVNTEAFF.

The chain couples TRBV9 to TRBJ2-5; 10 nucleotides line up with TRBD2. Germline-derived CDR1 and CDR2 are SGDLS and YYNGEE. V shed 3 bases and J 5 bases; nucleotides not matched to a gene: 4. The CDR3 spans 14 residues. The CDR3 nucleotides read TGTGCCAGCAGCGAGACTAGCGGGTGGGAGACCCAGTACTTC. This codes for CASSETSGWETQYF. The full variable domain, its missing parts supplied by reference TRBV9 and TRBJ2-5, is DSGVTQTPKHLITATGQRVTLRCSPRSGDLSVYWYQQSLDQGLQFLIQYYNGEERAKGNILERFSAQQFPDLHSELNLSSLELGDSALYFCASSETSGWETQYFGPGTRLLVL.

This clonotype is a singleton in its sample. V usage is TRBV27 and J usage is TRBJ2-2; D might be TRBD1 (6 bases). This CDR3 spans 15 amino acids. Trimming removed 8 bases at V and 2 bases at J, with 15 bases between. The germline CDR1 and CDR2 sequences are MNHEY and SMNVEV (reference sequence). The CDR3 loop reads CASRAGTHNTGELFF. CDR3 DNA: TGTGCCAGCCGGGCTGGGACACATAACACCGGGGAGCTGTTTTTT.